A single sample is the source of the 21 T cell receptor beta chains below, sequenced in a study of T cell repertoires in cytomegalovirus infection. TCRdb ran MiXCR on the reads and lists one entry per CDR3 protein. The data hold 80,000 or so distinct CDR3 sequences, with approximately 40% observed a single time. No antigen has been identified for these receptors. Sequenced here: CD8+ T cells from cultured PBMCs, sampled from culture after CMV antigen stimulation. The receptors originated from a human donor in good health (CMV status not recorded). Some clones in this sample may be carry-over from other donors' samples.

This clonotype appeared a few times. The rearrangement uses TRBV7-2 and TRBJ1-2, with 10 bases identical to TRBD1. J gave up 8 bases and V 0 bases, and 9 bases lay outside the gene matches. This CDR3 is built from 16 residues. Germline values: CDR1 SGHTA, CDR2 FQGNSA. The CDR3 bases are TGTGCCAGCAGCTTAGCCCCCTCGACAGGGGGCGGGGGCTACACCTTC. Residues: CASSLAPSTGGGGYTF.

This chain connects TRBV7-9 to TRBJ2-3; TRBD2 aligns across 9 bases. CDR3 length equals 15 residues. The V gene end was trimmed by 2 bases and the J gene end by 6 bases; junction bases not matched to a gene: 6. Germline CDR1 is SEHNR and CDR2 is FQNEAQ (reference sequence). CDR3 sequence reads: CASSLFASGDDTQYF. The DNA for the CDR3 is TGTGCCAGCAGCTTATTTGCTAGCGGGGACGATACGCAGTATTTT.

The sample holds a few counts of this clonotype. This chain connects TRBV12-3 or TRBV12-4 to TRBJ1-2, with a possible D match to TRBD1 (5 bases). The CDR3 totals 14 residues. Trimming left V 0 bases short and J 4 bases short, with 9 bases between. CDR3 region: CASSLASGGYGYTF. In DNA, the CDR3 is TGTGCCAGCAGTTTAGCCAGCGGGGGCTATGGCTACACCTTC.

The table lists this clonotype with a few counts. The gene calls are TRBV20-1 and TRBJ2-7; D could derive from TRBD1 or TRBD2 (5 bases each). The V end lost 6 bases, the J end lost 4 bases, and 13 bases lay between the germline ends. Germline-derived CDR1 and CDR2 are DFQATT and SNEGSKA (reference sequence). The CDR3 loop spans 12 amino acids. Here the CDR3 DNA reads TGCAGTGCGCTAGATGAGGGGTACGAGCAGTACTTC. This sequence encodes CSALDEGYEQYF.

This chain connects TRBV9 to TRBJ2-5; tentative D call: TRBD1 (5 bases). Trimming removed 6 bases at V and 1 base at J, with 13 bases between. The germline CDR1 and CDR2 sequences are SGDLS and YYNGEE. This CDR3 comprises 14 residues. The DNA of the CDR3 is TGTGCCAGCACGCTTGGGGCGTTCCAAGAGACCCAGTACTTC. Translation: CASTLGAFQETQYF.

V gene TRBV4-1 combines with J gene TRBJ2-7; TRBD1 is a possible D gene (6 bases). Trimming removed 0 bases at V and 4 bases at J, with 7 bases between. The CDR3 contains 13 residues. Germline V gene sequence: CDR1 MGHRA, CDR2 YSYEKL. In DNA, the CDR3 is TGCGCCAGCAGCCAAGAAACAGGGTACGAGCAGTACTTC. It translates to CASSQETGYEQYF.

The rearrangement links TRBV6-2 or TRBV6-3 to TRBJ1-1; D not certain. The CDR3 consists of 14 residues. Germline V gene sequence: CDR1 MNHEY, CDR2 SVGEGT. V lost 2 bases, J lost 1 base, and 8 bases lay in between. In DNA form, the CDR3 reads TGTGCCAGCAGTTACCCCCGGGGGAACACTGAAGCTTTCTTT. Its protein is CASSYPRGNTEAFF.

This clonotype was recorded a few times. CDR3 loop: CASSLGGRPQHF. Here the CDR3 DNA reads TGTGCCAGCAGTTTAGGGGGGAGGCCCCAGCATTTT. J is TRBJ1-5 and V is TRBV12-3 or TRBV12-4; TRBD1 is a possible D gene (5 bases). V was cut by 1 base and J by 9 bases, with 7 bases left in between. This CDR3 contains 12 residues.

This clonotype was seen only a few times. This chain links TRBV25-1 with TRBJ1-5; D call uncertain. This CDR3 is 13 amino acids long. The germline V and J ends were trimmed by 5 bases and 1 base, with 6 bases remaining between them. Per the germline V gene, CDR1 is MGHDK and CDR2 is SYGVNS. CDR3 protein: CASSRGSNQPQHF. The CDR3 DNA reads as TGTGCCAGCAGTCGGGGAAGCAATCAGCCCCAGCATTTT.

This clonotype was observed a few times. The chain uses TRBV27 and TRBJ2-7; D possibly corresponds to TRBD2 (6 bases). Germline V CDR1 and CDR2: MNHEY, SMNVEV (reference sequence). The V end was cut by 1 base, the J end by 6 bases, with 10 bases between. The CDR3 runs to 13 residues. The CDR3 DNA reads TGTGCCAGCAGTTTATACGGGGGTTCCGAGCAGTACTTC. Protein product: CASSLYGGSEQYF.

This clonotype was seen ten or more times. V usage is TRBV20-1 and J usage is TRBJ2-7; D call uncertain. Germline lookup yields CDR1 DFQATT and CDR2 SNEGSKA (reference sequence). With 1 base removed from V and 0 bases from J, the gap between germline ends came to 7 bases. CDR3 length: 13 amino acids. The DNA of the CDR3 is TGCAGTGCTAGAGGACGGTACTCCTACGAGCAGTACTTC. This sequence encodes CSARGRYSYEQYF.

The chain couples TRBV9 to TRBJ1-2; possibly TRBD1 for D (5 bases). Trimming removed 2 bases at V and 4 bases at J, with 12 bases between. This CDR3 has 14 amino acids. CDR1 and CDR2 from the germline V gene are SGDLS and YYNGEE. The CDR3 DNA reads TGTGCCAGCAGCGTTCAAGGGGTGTCCTATGGCTACACCTTC. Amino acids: CASSVQGVSYGYTF.

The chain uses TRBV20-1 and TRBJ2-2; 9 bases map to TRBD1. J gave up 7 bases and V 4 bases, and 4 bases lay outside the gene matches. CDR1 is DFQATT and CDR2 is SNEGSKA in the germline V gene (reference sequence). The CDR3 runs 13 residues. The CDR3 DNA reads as TGCAGTGCTAAACAGGGGGCCATCGGGGAGCTGTTTTTT. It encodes CSAKQGAIGELFF.

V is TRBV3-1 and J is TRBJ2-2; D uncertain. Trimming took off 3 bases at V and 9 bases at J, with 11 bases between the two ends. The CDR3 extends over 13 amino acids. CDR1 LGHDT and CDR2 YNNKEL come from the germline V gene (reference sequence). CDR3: CASSHGPSRELFF. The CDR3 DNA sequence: TGTGCCAGCAGCCACGGACCCTCGCGGGAGCTGTTTTTT.

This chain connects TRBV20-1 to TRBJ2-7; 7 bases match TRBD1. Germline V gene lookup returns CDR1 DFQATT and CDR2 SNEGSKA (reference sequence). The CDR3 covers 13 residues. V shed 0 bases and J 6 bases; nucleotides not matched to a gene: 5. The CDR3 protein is CSARDWAGGEQYF. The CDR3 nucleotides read TGCAGTGCTAGAGATTGGGCAGGGGGCGAGCAGTACTTC.

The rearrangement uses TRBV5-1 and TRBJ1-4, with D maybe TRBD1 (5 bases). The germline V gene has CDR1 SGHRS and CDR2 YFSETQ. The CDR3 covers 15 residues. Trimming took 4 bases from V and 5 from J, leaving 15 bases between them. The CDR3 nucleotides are TGCGCCAGCAGCCCCTTTTGGGGGTCGAATGAAAAACTGTTTTTT. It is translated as CASSPFWGSNEKLFF.

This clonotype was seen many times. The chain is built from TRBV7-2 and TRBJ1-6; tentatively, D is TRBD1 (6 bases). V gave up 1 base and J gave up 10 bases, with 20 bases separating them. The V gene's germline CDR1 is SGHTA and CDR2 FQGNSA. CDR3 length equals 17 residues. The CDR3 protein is CASSLDATGLLGSPLHF. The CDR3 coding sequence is TGTGCCAGCAGCTTAGACGCGACAGGTCTTCTGGGCTCACCCCTCCACTTT.

For the CDR3, the DNA is TGTGCCAGCAGCTTGGGACTAGCGGGGGCCTACGAGCAGTACTTC. It codes for CASSLGLAGAYEQYF. The V gene is TRBV11-1, the J gene TRBJ2-7; 14 bases map to TRBD2. This CDR3 spans 15 amino acids. Germline V gene data show CDR1 as SGHAT and CDR2 as FQDESV (reference sequence). Trimming took 3 bases from V and 2 from J; bases not matched to a gene: 0.

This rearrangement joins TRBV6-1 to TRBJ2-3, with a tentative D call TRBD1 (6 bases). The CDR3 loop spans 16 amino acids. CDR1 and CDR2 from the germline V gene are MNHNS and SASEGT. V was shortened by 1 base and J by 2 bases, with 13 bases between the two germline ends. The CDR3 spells CASSEVQGTHTDTQYF. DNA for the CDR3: TGTGCCAGCAGTGAAGTTCAGGGGACGCACACAGATACGCAGTATTTT.

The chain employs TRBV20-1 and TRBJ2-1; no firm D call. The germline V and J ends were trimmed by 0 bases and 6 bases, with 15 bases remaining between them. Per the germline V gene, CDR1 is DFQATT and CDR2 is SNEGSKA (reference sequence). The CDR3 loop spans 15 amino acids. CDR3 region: CSAREVYGRVNEQFF. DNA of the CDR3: TGCAGTGCTAGAGAAGTTTATGGGCGAGTCAATGAGCAGTTCTTC.

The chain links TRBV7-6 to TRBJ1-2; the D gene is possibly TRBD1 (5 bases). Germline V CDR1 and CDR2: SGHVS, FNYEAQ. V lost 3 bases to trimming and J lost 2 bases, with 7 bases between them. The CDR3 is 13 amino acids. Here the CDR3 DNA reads TGTGCCAGCAGCTTCGGGGGAAACTATGGCTACACCTTC. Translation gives CASSFGGNYGYTF.